These T cell receptor beta chains were read from a single sample in a study of Ad26.COV2.S vaccination and SARS-CoV-2 variants. Measured with immunoSEQ multiplex PCR; TCRdb has only the in-frame clones, and not every one. The profile shows about 350,000 clones, 90% to 95% of them singletons. The material was peripheral blood, obtained after recovery from COVID-19. These receptors were collected from a human donor who had recovered from COVID-19. CDR3s include the opening cysteine and the closing phenylalanine or tryptophan. D genes are given only for firm matches. Size is omitted from some rows. Given values are once, few, many or a class for expanded clones.

j_call v_call clone_size d_call cdr3_aa cdr3_nt
TRBJ2-5 TRBV10-3 . . CAISGAGSQETQYF TGTGCCATCAGTGGCGCCGGGTCCCAAGAGACCCAGTACTTC
TRBJ1-1 TRBV4-1 . . CASTGLTTLNTEAFF TGCGCCAGCACGGGCCTAACAACTTTGAACACTGAAGCTTTCTTT
TRBJ1-2 TRBV9 once . CASSVGGTARDGYTF TGTGCCAGCAGCGTAGGTGGAACAGCCAGGGATGGCTACACCTTC
TRBJ2-1 TRBV5-4 . TRBD1 CASSNLEDRFGNEQFF TGTGCCAGCAGCAACTTAGAGGACAGGTTCGGAAATGAGCAGTTCTTC
TRBJ2-1 TRBV3-1/TRBV3-2 . TRBD1 CASSQTVDRGYSHEQFF TGTGCCAGCAGCCAGACCGTAGACAGGGGGTATTCCCATGAGCAGTTCTTC
TRBJ2-5 TRBV7-9 . TRBD2 CASSSLRGVQETQYF TGTGCCAGCAGCTCATTGCGGGGGGTCCAAGAGACCCAGTACTTC
TRBJ1-2 TRBV29-1 . . CSVGTGNYGYTF TGCAGCGTTGGTACAGGAAACTATGGCTACACCTTC
TRBJ2-1 TRBV5-1 . TRBD2 CASSLWGTSGVDEQFF TGCGCCAGCAGCTTGTGGGGGACTAGCGGGGTCGATGAGCAGTTCTTC
TRBJ2-5 TRBV2 . . CASRASVLHQETQYF TGTGCCAGCAGGGCTAGCGTCCTCCACCAAGAGACCCAGTACTTC
TRBJ2-3 TRBV19 . TRBD2 CASSARLAGATDTQYF TGTGCCAGTAGTGCCCGACTAGCGGGGGCCACAGATACGCAGTATTTT
TRBJ1-5 TRBV5-4 few TRBD1 CASSLDGGQILQHF TGTGCCAGCAGCTTGGATGGGGGACAGATACTCCAACATTTT
TRBJ1-1 TRBV9 . . CASSLRGPGTEAFF TGTGCCAGCAGCCTCCGGGGACCGGGGACTGAAGCTTTCTTT
TRBJ1-1 TRBV5-4 . . CASSSYRTLNTEAFF TGTGCCAGCAGTTCTTACAGGACCCTGAACACTGAAGCTTTCTTT
TRBJ1-2 TRBV24-1 . . CATSETGYGYTF TGTGCCACCAGTGAGACCGGGTATGGCTACACCTTC
TRBJ2-2 TRBV29-1 . . CSLELTGELFF TGCAGCCTAGAACTTACCGGGGAGCTGTTTTTT
TRBJ1-4 TRBV15 . . CATSMQTFNEKLFF TGTGCCACCAGTATGCAGACCTTTAATGAAAAACTGTTTTTT
TRBJ2-2 TRBV27 . TRBD2 CASSAGGPAGELFF TGTGCCAGCAGTGCGGGGGGGCCGGCCGGGGAGCTGTTTTTT
TRBJ2-5 TRBV7-2 once TRBD2 CASSETSGGRGPQETQYF TGTGCCAGCAGCGAGACTAGCGGGGGGCGGGGTCCCCAAGAGACCCAGTACTTC
TRBJ2-7 TRBV18 . . CASSPPGVSGYEQYF TGTGCCAGCTCACCTCCTGGAGTCTCCGGCTACGAGCAGTACTTC
TRBJ1-1 TRBV7-9 . TRBD1 CASRFQGADTEAFF TGTGCCAGCAGATTCCAGGGGGCGGACACTGAAGCTTTCTTT
TRBJ1-2 TRBV7-9 . . CASSPTIFGYTF TGTGCCAGCAGCCCCACAATTTTTGGCTACACCTTC
TRBJ2-2 TRBV11-3 . . CASSSGTVTTGELFF TGTGCCAGCAGTTCCGGGACGGTGACCACCGGGGAGCTGTTTTTT
TRBJ1-6 TRBV9 . . CASSVIGTNNSPLHF TGTGCCAGCAGCGTAATTGGGACAAATAATTCACCCCTCCACTTT
TRBJ2-3 TRBV11-3 . TRBD2 CASSPGLAGSTTDTQYF TGTGCCAGCAGCCCAGGACTAGCGGGGAGTACCACAGATACGCAGTATTTT
TRBJ1-4 TRBV20-1 few . CSFLKGEKLFF TGCAGTTTTCTCAAGGGGGAAAAACTGTTTTTT
TRBJ2-3 TRBV5-5 . TRBD2 CASSLLAGGPGTDTQYF TGTGCCAGCAGCTTACTAGCGGGGGGGCCGGGAACAGATACGCAGTATTTT
TRBJ1-1 TRBV24-1 once . CATSDLQRDGRERAFF TGTGCCACCAGTGATTTGCAGAGGGACGGGAGAGAACGGGCTTTCTTT
TRBJ1-3 TRBV9 . TRBD1 CASSQPRDRASGNTIYF TGTGCCAGCAGCCAACCCCGGGACAGGGCCTCTGGAAACACCATATATTTT
TRBJ2-7 TRBV27 . . CASSQGSGNEQYF TGTGCCAGCAGCCAAGGGTCAGGGAACGAGCAGTACTTC
TRBJ2-1 TRBV18 once . CASSPGVRGYNEQFF TGTGCCAGCTCCCCCGGGGTGAGGGGGTACAATGAGCAGTTCTTC